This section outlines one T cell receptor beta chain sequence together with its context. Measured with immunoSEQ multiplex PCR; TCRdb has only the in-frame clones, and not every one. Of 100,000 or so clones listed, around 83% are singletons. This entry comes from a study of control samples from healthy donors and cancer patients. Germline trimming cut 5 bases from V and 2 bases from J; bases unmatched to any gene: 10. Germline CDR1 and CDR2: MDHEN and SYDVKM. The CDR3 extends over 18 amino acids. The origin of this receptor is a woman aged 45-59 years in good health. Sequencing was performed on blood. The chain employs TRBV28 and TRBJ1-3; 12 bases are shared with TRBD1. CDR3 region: CASSVTGTGGATGNTIYF. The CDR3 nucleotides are TGTGCCAGCAGTGTAACCGGGACAGGGGGCGCCACTGGAAACACCATATATTTT.